The clone carrying this T cell receptor (beta chain) was counted a few times. Its target is unknown. These data are taken from a study of T-cell memory formation after mild COVID-19. Overall study findings and caveats: Clones which contracted sat mainly in CM and EM if CD4+, and in EMRA if CD8+. The second-wave clones peaking on day 37 were not confirmed as SARS-CoV-2-specific.

TCRdb re-called the 5' RACE reads through MiXCR, storing one row per CDR3 protein. The table shows about 390,000 distinct CDR3 sequences, with roughly 21% occurring only once. The CDR3 has 13 residues. Germline CDR1 LNHDA, CDR2 SQIVND (reference sequence). V was trimmed by 3 bases and J by 0 bases, leaving 6 bases between them. Sequenced input: PBMCs or a T cell subset sorted from them (not recorded which). This chain connects TRBV19 to TRBJ2-7; D unclear. The sequence derives from an adult woman who had mild COVID-19 (a few samples of this study predate the infection). Cell type and time point are not known. CDR3 DNA sequence: TGTGCCAGTAGTATCCAGGACTCCTACGAGCAGTACTTC. Protein: CASSIQDSYEQYF.